A selection of T cell receptor beta chains follows, all from one sample in a study of cytomegalovirus exposure and HLA in healthy donors. Produced via immunoSEQ multiplex PCR; TCRdb's table is partial and in-frame only. The sample has under 200,000 clones, 80% to 85% seen once; the top ten hold 2.3%. The sequencing sample was made of PBMCs. Source of these receptors: a male donor in good health and CMV-seronegative. Each CDR3 is given with its conserved first and last residue. The order of the fields is clone size, D gene, J gene, V gene, CDR3 protein, CDR3 DNA. D genes are given only for firm matches. Where a row states a size, it is once, few, many or the class of an expanded clone; other rows omit it.

. | . | TRBJ2-1 | TRBV2 | CASSEDSISYNEQFF | TGTGCCAGCAGTGAGGACTCGATCTCCTACAATGAGCAGTTCTTC
. | . | TRBJ2-7 | TRBV4-2 | CASSQGQGGSYEQYF | TGTGCCAGCAGCCAAGGGCAGGGTGGATCCTACGAGCAGTACTTC
few | . | TRBJ2-1 | TRBV19 | CASSTLNSGIRAFF | TGTGCCAGTAGTACCTTAAATTCCGGGATACGAGCCTTCTTC
. | . | TRBJ2-7 | TRBV5-6 | CASGPDSPYEQYF | TGTGCCAGCGGCCCTGACAGCCCCTACGAGCAGTACTTC
. | . | TRBJ1-5 | TRBV4-1 | CASSQDDGVSQPQHF | TGCGCCAGCAGCCAAGATGACGGGGTTAGTCAGCCCCAGCATTTT
. | . | TRBJ1-2 | TRBV7-9 | CASSSTERGWGYTF | TGTGCCAGCAGCTCTACGGAGCGGGGTTGGGGCTACACCTTC
. | . | TRBJ1-3 | TRBV5-1 | CASSLAGPGASGNTIYF | TGCGCCAGCAGCTTGGCAGGTCCGGGAGCTTCTGGAAACACCATATATTTT
. | TRBD1 | TRBJ2-1 | TRBV18 | CASSSTDRSPQFF | TGTGCCAGCTCAAGCACGGACAGGAGCCCACAGTTCTTC
. | . | TRBJ1-2 | TRBV19 | CASSIGGTPRGTF | TGTGCCAGTAGTATTGGGGGGACGCCCCGTGGCACCTTC
. | . | TRBJ2-7 | TRBV7-6 | CASSNLKSGEQYF | TGTGCCAGCAGCAACTTAAAGTCAGGCGAGCAGTACTTC
. | . | TRBJ1-5 | TRBV13 | CASSPTGGQPQHF | TGTGCCAGCAGCCCAACAGGCGGTCAGCCCCAGCATTTT
. | . | TRBJ1-6 | TRBV5-1 | CASSLVTENSPLHF | TGCGCCAGCAGCTTGGTGACAGAGAATTCACCCCTCCACTTT
. | TRBD1 | TRBJ2-3 | TRBV5-1 | CASSTGQTTDTQYF | TGCGCCAGCAGCACGGGACAGACCACAGATACGCAGTATTTT
few | . | TRBJ1-4 | TRBV2 | CASSDQGGKRKLFF | TGTGCCAGCAGTGACCAGGGAGGAAAGAGGAAACTGTTTTTT
. | . | TRBJ1-4 | TRBV30 | CAWDKTGTNEKLFF | TGTGCCTGGGATAAGACTGGCACTAATGAAAAACTGTTTTTT
. | . | TRBJ2-7 | TRBV19 | CASSKNREGSYEQYF | TGTGCCAGTAGTAAGAACAGGGAGGGTTCCTACGAGCAGTACTTC
. | TRBD1 | TRBJ1-1 | TRBV7-6 | CASSPLRDSYTEAFF | TGTGCCAGCAGCCCACTGCGGGACAGTTACACTGAAGCTTTCTTT
. | . | TRBJ2-5 | TRBV28 | CASSFPQGGETQYF | TGTGCCAGCAGTTTTCCACAGGGCGGGGAGACCCAGTACTTC
. | . | TRBJ1-5 | TRBV6-1 | CATVLSIANQPQHF | TGTGCCACCGTTTTAAGTATAGCAAATCAGCCCCAGCATTTT
. | TRBD1 | TRBJ1-1 | TRBV27 | CASSAYRGRLNTEAFF | TGTGCCAGCAGTGCCTACAGGGGGAGATTGAACACTGAAGCTTTCTTT
. | TRBD2 | TRBJ2-7 | TRBV6-1 | CASSEGLAGNHEQYF | TGTGCCAGCAGTGAAGGACTAGCGGGGAATCACGAGCAGTACTTC
. | . | TRBJ1-1 | TRBV23-1 | CASSQSPGGTEAFF | TGCGCCAGCAGTCAATCTCCAGGTGGGACTGAAGCTTTCTTT
few | . | TRBJ2-6 | TRBV6-1 | CASSEEPGANVLTF | TGTGCCAGCAGTGAAGAGCCTGGGGCCAACGTCCTGACTTTC
. | . | TRBJ2-2 | TRBV6-5 | CASSYSDSSTGELFF | TGTGCCAGCAGTTACTCGGACTCTAGTACCGGGGAGCTGTTTTTT
. | TRBD1 | TRBJ2-7 | TRBV2 | CASSVGQGSEQYF | TGTGCCAGCAGCGTGGGACAGGGGTCCGAGCAGTACTTC
. | TRBD2 | TRBJ2-7 | TRBV6-5 | CASRLAGGSSYEQYF | TGTGCCAGCAGATTAGCGGGGGGGTCCTCCTACGAGCAGTACTTC
. | TRBD1 | TRBJ2-7 | TRBV25-1 | CASSLGDRVDEQYF | TGTGCCAGCAGTTTGGGTGACAGGGTGGACGAGCAGTACTTC
. | . | TRBJ2-6 | TRBV7-9 | CASSLTKGRGRPGANVLTF | TGTGCCAGCAGCCTAACAAAGGGCAGGGGTAGACCTGGGGCCAACGTCCTGACTTTC
. | . | TRBJ1-1 | TRBV7-6 | CASSPQGGTEAFF | TGTGCCAGCAGCCCGCAGGGTGGCACTGAAGCTTTCTTT
. | . | TRBJ1-1 | TRBV29-1 | CSVEEYTGSQAFF | TGCAGCGTTGAAGAGTATACAGGGTCTCAAGCTTTCTTT
. | . | TRBJ2-7 | TRBV6-1 | CASSERPGQGPLEQYF | TGTGCCAGCAGTGAGCGACCGGGACAAGGACCTCTCGAGCAGTACTTC
. | . | TRBJ2-7 | TRBV19 | CASSIAAADEQYF | TGTGCCAGTAGTATAGCTGCGGCGGACGAGCAGTACTTC
. | TRBD2 | TRBJ2-3 | TRBV5-4 | CASSSGAAGDTSTDTQYF | TGTGCCAGCAGCTCCGGGGCAGCGGGGGACACTAGCACAGATACGCAGTATTTT
few | . | TRBJ2-7 | TRBV29-1 | CSVCLSQGEQYF | TGCAGCGTTTGTCTTTCTCAGGGGGAGCAGTACTTC
few | TRBD2 | TRBJ2-5 | TRBV15 | CATSRERVGGARETQYF | TGTGCCACCAGCAGAGAAAGGGTCGGGGGGGCCCGAGAGACCCAGTACTTC
. | TRBD1 | TRBJ2-7 | TRBV10-2 | CASSDRDRSSYEQYF | TGCGCCAGCAGTGATAGGGACAGATCCTCCTACGAGCAGTACTTC
. | TRBD2 | TRBJ2-5 | TRBV19 | CASSPAGGSRETQYF | TGTGCCAGTAGCCCTGCCGGGGGGAGTCGGGAGACCCAGTACTTC
. | TRBD1 | TRBJ2-1 | TRBV2 | CASSGHRGLNEQFF | TGTGCCAGCAGTGGCCACAGGGGGCTAAATGAGCAGTTCTTC
. | . | TRBJ1-2 | TRBV7-2 | CASSLGSQAGVPTRGYTF | TGTGCCAGCAGCTTAGGGTCACAGGCAGGTGTCCCTACAAGGGGCTACACCTTC
. | . | TRBJ1-5 | TRBV27 | CASSSAGDQPQHF | TGTGCCAGCAGTTCCGCCGGGGATCAGCCCCAGCATTTT
. | . | TRBJ1-1 | TRBV6-1 | CASRRQASGNTEAFF | TGTGCCAGCAGAAGACAGGCTTCAGGGAACACTGAAGCTTTCTTT
. | . | TRBJ1-6 | TRBV27 | CASRRGRNSPLHF | TGTGCCAGCAGAAGGGGTCGGAATTCACCCCTCCACTTT
. | TRBD1 | TRBJ1-5 | TRBV11-2 | CASSLGTGRNQPQHF | TGTGCCAGCAGCTTAGGGACAGGGCGCAATCAGCCCCAGCATTTT